This TCR beta chain was retrieved from a study of T cell clonotyping in hematopoietic cell transplantation. Germline CDR1 SNHLY, CDR2 FYNNEI. V gave up 8 bases and J gave up 4 bases, with 20 bases separating them. This CDR3 has 16 residues. Profiled with immunoSEQ multiplex PCR; TCRdb holds only in-frame clones, not every one. The table lists roughly 37,000 clones, approximately 88% of them singletons. V is TRBV2 and J is TRBJ2-2; either TRBD1 or TRBD2 may supply D (5 bases each). Sequencing was carried out using peripheral blood mononuclear cells. This receptor was taken from a middle-aged woman in good health. Some clones in this sample may be carry-over from other donors' samples. CDR3 protein: CASSTGLTQGTGELFF. The CDR3 DNA reads as TGTGCCAGCTCGACGGGATTAACTCAGGGCACCGGGGAGCTGTTTTTT.